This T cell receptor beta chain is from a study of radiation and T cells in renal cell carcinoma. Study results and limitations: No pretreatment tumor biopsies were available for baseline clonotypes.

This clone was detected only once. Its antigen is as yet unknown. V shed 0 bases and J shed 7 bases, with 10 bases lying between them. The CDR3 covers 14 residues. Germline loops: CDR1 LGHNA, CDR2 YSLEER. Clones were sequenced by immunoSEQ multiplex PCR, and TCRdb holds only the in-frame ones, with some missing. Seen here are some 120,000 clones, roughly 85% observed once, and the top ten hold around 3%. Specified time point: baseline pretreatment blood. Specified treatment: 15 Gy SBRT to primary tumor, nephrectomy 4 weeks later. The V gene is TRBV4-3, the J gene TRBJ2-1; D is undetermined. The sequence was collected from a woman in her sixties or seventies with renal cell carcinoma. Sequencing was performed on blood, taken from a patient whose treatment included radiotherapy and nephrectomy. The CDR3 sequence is CASSQDGLVNEQFF. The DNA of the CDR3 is TGCGCCAGCAGCCAAGACGGGCTAGTTAATGAGCAGTTCTTC.